This TCR beta chain was retrieved from a study of neurological immune-mediated disorders. Study-level findings and limits: The absence of any CDR3 amino acid sequence shared by expanded clones across subjects suggests that repertoires were private in all groups. The multiple sclerosis repertoire cluster was not associated with any clinical or MRI feature.

Between the trimmed V and J ends, which lost 6 bases and 4 bases, there was a span of 12 bases. The CDR3 is 13 residues long. The V gene's germline CDR1 is SGHTA and CDR2 FQGNSA. Where libraries were unsorted, they were derived from 2 million PBMCs stored at -80 degrees C. The authors made cDNA by 5'RACE with 10-nucleotide random UMIs. Each CDR3 protein gets one entry after TCRdb re-called the 5' RACE reads with MiXCR. Here the sample spans approximately 65,000 distinct CDR3 sequences, approximately 4.2% being singletons. Notes on this clonotype: Its antigen is not known.

This clonotype was obtained from a man over 45 with multiple sclerosis. Sequences were obtained from PBMCs. The rearrangement links TRBV7-2 to TRBJ1-1, with a tentative D call TRBD1 (5 bases). The CDR3: CASRQGASTEAFF. As DNA, the CDR3 is TGTGCCAGCAGACAAGGGGCATCCACTGAAGCTTTCTTT.